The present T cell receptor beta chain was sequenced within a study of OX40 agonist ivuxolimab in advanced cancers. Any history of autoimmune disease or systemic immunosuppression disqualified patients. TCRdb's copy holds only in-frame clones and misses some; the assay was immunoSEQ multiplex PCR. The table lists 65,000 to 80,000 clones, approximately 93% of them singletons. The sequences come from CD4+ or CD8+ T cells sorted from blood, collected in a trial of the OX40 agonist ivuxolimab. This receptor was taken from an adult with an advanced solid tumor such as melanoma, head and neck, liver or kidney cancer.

The CDR3 protein is CASSLGRSYEQFF. CDR3 in DNA: TGTGCCAGCAGTCTAGGTAGAAGCTATGAGCAGTTCTTC. The gene calls are TRBV7-2 and TRBJ2-1; D uncertain. Looked up from germline, CDR1 is SGHTA and CDR2 is FQGNSA. The V end lost 6 bases, the J end lost 8 bases, and 14 bases lay between the germline ends. The CDR3 has 13 residues.